Following are 18 T cell receptor beta chains from one sample sequenced in a study of blood T cell repertoires in COVID-19. TCRdb keeps only in-frame clones here, not all; method: immunoSEQ multiplex PCR. Among 200,000 to 300,000 clones, around 85% were seen once, and the ten largest hold approximately 6.2%. The sample taken for sequencing was peripheral blood. These receptors were obtained from a man aged 55 to 70 with acute or convalescent COVID-19.

This clone has only a few counts. The chain combines TRBV7-2 with TRBJ2-2, with TRBD2 matching 8 bases. With 3 bases clipped from V and 3 bases from J, the junction kept 9 bases outside the gene matches. CDR3 length equals 17 residues. Germline V gene lookup returns CDR1 SGHTA and CDR2 FQGNSA. The CDR3 region has the DNA TGTGCCAGCAGCTTTCTATTAGCGGGACCCGACACCGGGGAGCTGTTTTTT. This encodes CASSFLLAGPDTGELFF. Full variable domain (missing parts from reference TRBV7-2 and TRBJ2-2): GAGVSQSPSNKVTEKGKDVELRCDPISGHTALYWYRQSLGQGLEFLIYFQGNSAPDKSGLPSDRFSAERTGGSVSTLTIQRTQQEDSAVYLCASSFLLAGPDTGELFFGEGSRLTVL.

The chain couples TRBV27 to TRBJ1-6; TRBD1 aligns across 7 bases. Germline trimming cut 3 bases from V and 7 bases from J; bases unmatched to any gene: 6. The germline V gene encodes CDR1 MNHEY and CDR2 SMNVEV (reference sequence). The CDR3 totals 15 residues. CDR3 in DNA: TGTGCCAGCAGTTTGGTGGGACAGAGGAATTCACCCCTCCACTTT. Translated, it gives CASSLVGQRNSPLHF.

The J gene is TRBJ2-7, the V gene TRBV9; 10 bases fit TRBD1. After removal of 3 bases from V and 7 bases from J, the junction contained 10 bases not matched to a gene. Germline V gene data show CDR1 as SGDLS and CDR2 as YYNGEE. The CDR3 has 15 amino acids. DNA of the CDR3: TGTGCCAGCAGCGGGGGGGACAGGGGCCTTCAGGAGCAGTACTTC. Its protein product is CASSGGDRGLQEQYF.

The genes are TRBV24-1 and TRBJ2-1; D might be TRBD1 (5 bases). Germline V gene data show CDR1 as KGHDR and CDR2 as SFDVKD. The CDR3 is 13 amino acids. The ends were cut back, 5 bases at V and 7 bases at J, with 11 bases in the middle. CDR3 coding DNA: TGTGCCACCAGTGGCCTGACAGCGAATGAGCAGTTCTTC. Protein product: CATSGLTANEQFF.

The rearrangement links TRBV7-9 to TRBJ2-5, with 8 bases aligning to TRBD1. This CDR3 spans 15 amino acids. CDR1 is SEHNR and CDR2 is FQNEAQ in the germline V gene (reference sequence). The ends lost 1 base at V and 7 bases at J; junction bases unmatched: 8. As DNA, the CDR3 is TGTGCCAGCAGCTTAGGACAGGGGAAGGTGGGGACCCAGTACTTC. The encoded protein is CASSLGQGKVGTQYF.

CDR3 DNA sequence: TGTGCCAGTAGAAGGGGACAGGGGGCTTACGAGCAGTACTTC. Protein: CASRRGQGAYEQYF. The chain has TRBV19 and TRBJ2-7; 12 nucleotides agree with TRBD1. V gave up 6 bases and J gave up 4 bases; unmatched junction bases: 4. The CDR3 spans 14 residues. Germline V gene data show CDR1 as LNHDA and CDR2 as SQIVND (reference sequence).

The CDR3 DNA sequence: TGCGCCAGCAGCCCCGGGACAGGGTTTAACACTGAAGCTTTCTTT. It encodes CASSPGTGFNTEAFF. V and J are TRBV4-3 and TRBJ1-1; 9 bases fit TRBD1. CDR1 is LGHNA and CDR2 is YSLEER in the germline V gene. V lost 4 bases and J lost 2; bases outside the gene matches: 5. CDR3 size: 15 residues.

The CDR3 spells CASSLWTSAEQYF. In DNA form, the CDR3 reads TGTGCCAGCAGTTTATGGACTAGCGCCGAGCAGTACTTC. This chain connects TRBV27 to TRBJ2-7; 9 bases fit TRBD2. V lost 1 base and J lost 6; bases outside the gene matches: 1. Germline CDR1 and CDR2: MNHEY and SMNVEV (reference sequence). The CDR3 runs 13 residues.

The V gene is TRBV5-1, the J gene TRBJ1-2, with 7 bases identical to TRBD1. J lost 8 bases, V lost 0 bases, and 10 bases had no gene match. CDR1 and CDR2 (germline): SGHRS, YFSETQ. This CDR3 is built from 15 residues. CDR3 loop: CASSLVLTGAEGYTF. As DNA, the CDR3 is TGCGCCAGCAGCTTGGTCCTTACAGGGGCAGAGGGCTACACCTTC.

The V gene is TRBV29-1, the J gene TRBJ2-1, with TRBD1 as a possible D gene (6 bases). The CDR3 spans 14 residues. V lost 4 bases and J 5 bases, leaving 15 bases between the germline ends. CDR1 and CDR2 (germline): SQVTM, ANQGSEA. The CDR3 region is CSVVGQGRNNEQFF. DNA for the CDR3: TGCAGCGTTGTGGGGCAGGGGCGTAACAATGAGCAGTTCTTC.

The rearrangement uses TRBV11-2 and TRBJ2-3; tentatively, D is TRBD2 (5 bases). V lost 2 bases and J lost 2, with 11 bases in between. CDR3 length: 15 residues. Per germline, CDR1 SGHAT and CDR2 FQNNGV. The chain's CDR3 is CASSLRESDTDTQYF. DNA for the CDR3: TGTGCCAGCAGCTTAAGGGAGTCCGACACAGATACGCAGTATTTT.

The V and J genes are TRBV2 and TRBJ2-7, with TRBD1 as a possible D gene (6 bases). Germline V gene sequence: CDR1 SNHLY, CDR2 FYNNEI. The CDR3 length is 13 residues. Trimming left V 7 bases short and J 6 bases short, with 16 bases between. Here the CDR3 DNA reads TGTGCCAGCACCAAGTACACAGGGTCCGAGCAGTACTTC. As protein: CASTKYTGSEQYF.

As to this clone: This sample also contains other DNA sequences that code for the same CDR3. V is TRBV27 and J is TRBJ2-5; TRBD1 aligns across 7 bases. The CDR3 has 13 amino acids. Germline assignment: CDR1 MNHEY and CDR2 SMNVEV (reference sequence). Trimming cost V 2 bases and J 5 bases; bases outside gene matches: 2. The CDR3 spells CASSLTGAETQYF. For the CDR3, the DNA is TGTGCCAGCAGTTTAACAGGGGCGGAGACCCAGTACTTC.

The rearrangement uses TRBV24-1 and TRBJ2-1; 10 nucleotides line up with TRBD2. The ends lost 9 bases at V and 8 bases at J; junction bases unmatched: 21. This CDR3 region has 18 residues. From germline, CDR1 is KGHDR and CDR2 SFDVKD. CDR3 sequence (DNA): TGTGCCACCTCGGGAGGGACTAGCGCATTTAATCCTACCGATGAGCAGTTCTTC. It yields the protein CATSGGTSAFNPTDEQFF.

The chain uses TRBV28 and TRBJ2-3, with 9 bases lining up with TRBD1. Per the germline V gene, CDR1 is MDHEN and CDR2 is SYDVKM. The CDR3 consists of 15 residues. J gave up 10 bases and V 5 bases, and 13 bases lay outside the gene matches. The CDR3 is CASSKTGGRSGAQYF. The CDR3 DNA is TGTGCCAGCAGTAAGACAGGGGGGAGATCGGGCGCGCAGTATTTT.

This clone was counted between two and nine times. The V and J genes are TRBV9 and TRBJ2-2; TRBD2 matches at 13 bases. With 4 bases clipped from V and 1 base from J, the junction kept 4 bases outside the gene matches. This CDR3 spans 17 amino acids. CDR1 and CDR2 from the germline V gene are SGDLS and YYNGEE. CDR3 nucleotides: TGTGCCAGCAGCCCCCGACTAGCGGGAGGGAACACCGGGGAGCTGTTTTTT. This codes for CASSPRLAGGNTGELFF.

This rearrangement joins TRBV5-5 to TRBJ2-1, with TRBD2 matching 12 bases. The CDR3 is 19 amino acids. CDR1 is SGHKS and CDR2 is YYEKEE in the germline V gene (reference sequence). The junction had 15 bases not matched to a gene; V was cut back by 4 bases and J by 4 bases. The CDR3 protein is CASSLSTSGRGYGYNEQFF. The CDR3 nucleotides read TGTGCCAGCAGCCTTTCGACTAGCGGGAGAGGGTATGGATACAATGAGCAGTTCTTC.

This clone was found a few times. CDR3 DNA: TGTGCCAGCAGTCCTACCCGGGACTCACTCTACGAGCAGTACTTC. Residues: CASSPTRDSLYEQYF. This chain uses TRBV6-5 with TRBJ2-7; TRBD2 might be the D (6 bases). Germline V gene sequence: CDR1 MNHEY, CDR2 SVGAGI. Trimming stripped 5 bases from V and 3 bases from J, with 17 bases between. The CDR3 is 15 amino acids.